A single sample gave rise to the 11 T cell receptor beta chains below, sequenced in a study of shared clonotypes between healthy human individuals. Clones were read by immunoSEQ multiplex PCR, and TCRdb kept only the in-frame ones, dropping some. There are about 2,500,000 clones in the sample; over 85% occur only once, and roughly 0.14% lies in the top ten. What was sequenced was naive CD4+ T cells sorted from blood. Subset noted: CD45RA+ positively selected. Receptors were obtained from a man younger than 30 in good health.

V usage is TRBV15 and J usage is TRBJ2-3; TRBD2 agrees at 9 bases. Germline V CDR1 and CDR2: LNHNV, YYDKDF (reference sequence). This CDR3 is built from 15 residues. J was trimmed by 7 bases and V by 5 bases; bases with no gene match: 10. The CDR3 coding sequence is TGTGCCACCAGCCTTTGGCGGGGGGGCGGGAATACGCAGTATTTT. This codes for CATSLWRGGGNTQYF.

The chain recombines TRBV19 with TRBJ2-3; tentative D call: TRBD1 (6 bases). The CDR3 consists of 15 residues. Germline V gene sequence: CDR1 LNHDA, CDR2 SQIVND (reference sequence). V dropped 4 bases and J dropped 4 bases, with 15 bases sitting between them. CDR3 amino acids: CASSTELQGPDTQYF. CDR3 nucleotides: TGTGCCAGTAGTACGGAATTACAGGGCCCAGATACGCAGTATTTT.

This sequence joins TRBV30 and TRBJ2-4; the D is unclear. The V end lost 2 bases, the J end lost 8 bases, and 13 bases lay between the germline ends. The CDR3 contains 13 residues. Per germline, CDR1 GTSNPN and CDR2 SVGIG (reference sequence). CDR3 region: CAWSRQVRDIQYF. As DNA, the CDR3 is TGTGCCTGGAGTCGTCAGGTGAGAGACATTCAGTACTTC.

J is TRBJ2-5 and V is TRBV7-2, with 13 bases lining up with TRBD2. J was trimmed by 6 bases and V by 6 bases; bases with no gene match: 7. Per the germline V gene, CDR1 is SGHTA and CDR2 is FQGNSA. CDR3 length: 15 residues. The CDR3 nucleotides read TGTGCCAGCAGACCCGGGACTAGCGGGATAAAGACCCAGTACTTC. Translation gives CASRPGTSGIKTQYF.

The chain has TRBV6-5 and TRBJ2-7, with TRBD1 matching 9 bases. The germline V gene has CDR1 MNHEY and CDR2 SVGAGI. J gave up 6 bases and V 2 bases, and 8 bases lay outside the gene matches. The CDR3 has 15 amino acids. CDR3 loop: CASSYPRDRAAEQYF. The CDR3 DNA sequence: TGTGCCAGCAGTTACCCCCGGGACAGGGCGGCCGAGCAGTACTTC.

This sequence joins TRBV15 and TRBJ1-6; maybe TRBD1 (5 bases). Between the trimmed V and J ends, which lost 3 bases and 2 bases, there was a span of 8 bases. CDR3 length: 15 residues. Germline CDR1 reads LNHNV; CDR2 reads YYDKDF (reference sequence). CDR3 coding DNA: TGTGCCACCAGCAGCAGGGACCCCTATAATTCACCCCTCCACTTT. It is translated as CATSSRDPYNSPLHF.

This clone is a singleton in its sample. The chain links TRBV7-9 to TRBJ1-4; D call uncertain. Per germline, CDR1 SEHNR and CDR2 FQNEAQ (reference sequence). The CDR3 extends over 17 amino acids. The germline V and J ends were trimmed by 3 bases and 4 bases, with 18 bases remaining between them. The CDR3, as DNA: TGTGCCAGCAGCTTTCAGGAGAGAGTCGTGGGTAATGAAAAACTGTTTTTT. Translation gives CASSFQERVVGNEKLFF.

The V and J genes are TRBV4-3 and TRBJ2-6; 11 bases fit TRBD1. Germline V lookup: CDR1 LGHNA, CDR2 YSLEER. The V and J ends lost 3 bases and 2 bases, in that order; junction bases with no gene match: 6. CDR3 length: 18 amino acids. CDR3 loop: CASSQRSGQGAGANVLTF. The CDR3 DNA is TGCGCCAGCAGCCAGAGGTCGGGACAGGGGGCTGGGGCCAACGTCCTGACTTTC.

This rearrangement joins TRBV30 to TRBJ1-1; D is ambiguous. The germline CDR1 and CDR2 sequences are GTSNPN and SVGIG (reference sequence). Between the trimmed V and J ends, which lost 0 bases and 6 bases, there was a span of 14 bases. This CDR3 is built from 14 residues. CDR3 DNA: TGTGCCTGGAGTGTAAGAGGGAGGCGGCCTGAAGCTTTCTTT. As protein: CAWSVRGRRPEAFF.

This clone was observed a single time. The chain joins TRBV5-8 to TRBJ1-2; D is unclear. Germline loops: CDR1 SGHTS, CDR2 YDEGEE. The CDR3 spans 9 residues. V was pared by 5 bases and J by 13 bases, with 9 bases between. Here the CDR3 reads CASRILTTF. The CDR3, as DNA: TGTGCCAGCAGAATTTTAACCACCTTC. The entire variable domain, with the rest obtained from reference TRBV5-8 and TRBJ1-2, is as follows: EAGVTQSPTHLIKTRGQQATLRCSPISGHTSVYWYQQALGLGLQFLLWYDEGEERNRGNFPPRFSGRQFPNYSSELNVNALELEDSALYLCASRILTTFGSGTRLTVV.

The V call is TRBV5-4, the J call TRBJ2-5; D gene unclear. V lost 3 bases, J lost 1 base, and 7 bases lay in between. Germline V lookup: CDR1 SGHNT, CDR2 YYREEE (reference sequence). The CDR3 is made up of 13 amino acids. The DNA of the CDR3 is TGTGCCAGCAGCTCGGGTGTCCAAGAGACCCAGTACTTC. Protein: CASSSGVQETQYF.